The next 19 T cell receptor beta chains were all read from a single sample in a study of molecular identifiers for immune sequencing clone quantification. In TCRdb, the PCR reads were re-called with MiXCR into one record per CDR3 protein. Of hundreds of thousands of distinct CDR3 sequences in the sample, roughly 25% were seen once. The sequencing input was naive CD8+ T cells from blood, with Jurkat cell RNA spiked in. Indicated subset: FACS-sorted CD8+CD4-CCR7+CD45RA+ naive T cells. All receptors derive from a human donor in good health. Some libraries in this study had Jurkat cell RNA spiked in.

This clonotype was found many times. The chain combines TRBV27 with TRBJ2-1; 10 nucleotides agree with TRBD1. After removal of 9 bases from V and 2 bases from J, the junction contained 1 base not matched to a gene. CDR1 is MNHEY and CDR2 is SMNVEV in the germline V gene (reference sequence). This CDR3 spans 13 amino acids. CDR3 sequence (DNA): TGTGCCAGTGGACAGGGGGCCTACAATGAGCAGTTCTTC. It specifies CASGQGAYNEQFF.

The chain employs TRBV20-1 and TRBJ2-1, with 14 positions matching TRBD2. CDR3 length equals 14 residues. J was trimmed by 8 bases and V by 4 bases; bases with no gene match: 4. Germline V gene sequence: CDR1 DFQATT, CDR2 SNEGSKA (reference sequence). Here the CDR3 DNA reads TGCAGTGCTACCGGGACTAGCGGGAGTGATGAGCAGTTCTTC. Translation gives CSATGTSGSDEQFF.

This clonotype occurred many times. The V and J genes are TRBV29-1 and TRBJ2-7, with 9 bases that match TRBD2. This CDR3 is 16 amino acids long. CDR1 and CDR2 (germline): SQVTM, ANQGSEA. The J segment lost 2 bases and the V segment lost 2 bases, leaving 10 bases of the junction unmatched. In nucleotides, the CDR3 is TGCAGCGTTGAATCAGGGATGACTAGCGGAACCTACGAGCAGTACTTC. It is translated as CSVESGMTSGTYEQYF.

Comment on this clonotype: Germline is not matched at one junction end, which may reflect a read error. The gene calls are TRBV6-5 and TRBJ2-3; D uncertain. Germline CDR1 MNHEY, CDR2 SVGAGI. The CDR3 loop spans 13 amino acids. In DNA, the CDR3 is TGTGCCTGCAGTTATAATGATGGGGATACGCAGTATTTT. It specifies CACSYNDGDTQYF.

There are many counts of this clonotype. The chain uses TRBV30 and TRBJ2-7, with TRBD1 identical over 8 bases. The ends lost 4 bases at V and 4 bases at J; junction bases unmatched: 12. The CDR3 consists of 15 residues. Per germline, CDR1 GTSNPN and CDR2 SVGIG (reference sequence). CDR3 DNA: TGTGCCTGGACTCAACCGGGACAGGACTTTTACGAGCAGTACTTC. It specifies CAWTQPGQDFYEQYF.

Comment on this clonotype: A single base separates this from a much larger clone, so it may be a read error. Without the conserved terminal phenylalanine or tryptophan, this CDR3 likely stems from a read error. The chain uses TRBV9 and TRBJ2-2; TRBD2 agrees at 14 bases. This CDR3 region has 14 residues. V gave up 5 bases and J gave up 7 bases; unmatched junction bases: 1. Germline V CDR1 and CDR2: SGDLS, YYNGEE. CDR3 DNA: TGTGCCAGCAGAGGGACTAGCGGGAGCGGGGAGCTGTTTCTT. It encodes CASRGTSGSGELFL.

This clonotype was seen repeatedly, ten times or more. The chain employs TRBV29-1 and TRBJ2-7, with 7 bases aligning to TRBD2. J was trimmed by 3 bases and V by 6 bases; bases with no gene match: 5. CDR1 and CDR2 (germline): SQVTM, ANQGSEA. This CDR3 has 12 residues. The CDR3 loop reads CSVGTGGYEQYF. The CDR3 DNA reads TGCAGCGTGGGGACGGGGGGCTACGAGCAGTACTTC.

This clonotype was observed a handful of times. This chain joins TRBV19 and TRBJ2-7, with D hard to call. Germline V gene sequence: CDR1 LNHDA, CDR2 SQIVND (reference sequence). The CDR3 covers 14 residues. V lost 6 bases and J lost 2, with 14 bases in between. This chain's CDR3 is CASSPGGMTYEQYF. Written as DNA, the CDR3 is TGTGCCAGTAGCCCCGGTGGGATGACCTACGAGCAGTACTTC.

This clonotype showed up just a few times. The rearrangement links TRBV5-6 to TRBJ2-7; a possible D gene is TRBD2 (7 bases). Looked up from germline, CDR1 is SGHDT and CDR2 is YYEEEE. This CDR3 spans 15 amino acids. V dropped 3 bases and J dropped 4 bases, with 17 bases sitting between them. In DNA form, the CDR3 reads TGTGCCAGCAGCTACCAGGGGAGGGGGATATACGAGCAGTACTTC. This gives the protein CASSYQGRGIYEQYF.

The chain employs TRBV6-2 or TRBV6-3 and TRBJ2-2; D gene ambiguous. The CDR3 has 16 residues. The germline CDR1 and CDR2 sequences are MNHEY and SVGEGT. V lost 4 bases and J lost 2, with 14 bases in between. The CDR3 DNA follows: TGTGCCAGCAGTTTATCGATCGGACCAAACACCGGGGAGCTGTTTTTT. Its protein product is CASSLSIGPNTGELFF.

This chain connects TRBV12-3 or TRBV12-4 to TRBJ2-1; D ambiguous. CDR3 length: 12 amino acids. The germline V and J ends were trimmed by 6 bases and 7 bases, with 10 bases remaining between them. The CDR3 nucleotides are TGTGCCAGCAGCCCGGATGTAAATGAGCAGTTCTTC. Residues: CASSPDVNEQFF.

This clonotype has ten or more counts. V is TRBV5-6 and J is TRBJ2-3; D gene ambiguous. The germline V gene encodes CDR1 SGHDT and CDR2 YYEEEE. The CDR3 runs to 12 residues. V was clipped by 4 bases and J by 10 bases, with 13 bases between them. CDR3 amino acids: CASSPAGLAQYF. DNA of the CDR3: TGTGCCAGCAGCCCGGCCGGGTTAGCGCAGTATTTT.

Ten or more counts support this clonotype. The V and J genes are TRBV9 and TRBJ2-3, with 9 bases aligning to TRBD2. CDR3 length equals 19 residues. Trimming removed 2 bases from V and 4 bases from J; junction bases left unmatched: 17. Germline assignment: CDR1 SGDLS and CDR2 YYNGEE. The CDR3 DNA sequence: TGTGCCAGCAGCGTGGCAAAGTCGCGGGAGGGCTTCGCGTCAGATACGCAGTATTTT. Translation gives CASSVAKSREGFASDTQYF.

This clonotype has a handful of counts. This chain joins TRBV24-1 and TRBJ2-4, with a tentative D call TRBD1 (6 bases). Germline CDR1 is KGHDR and CDR2 is SFDVKD. V lost 7 bases and J lost 0, with 9 bases in between. The CDR3 is made up of 14 amino acids. The CDR3 sequence is CATSPRGAKNIQYF. CDR3 nucleotides: TGTGCCACCAGCCCCAGGGGAGCCAAAAACATTCAGTACTTC.

In DNA form, the CDR3 reads TGTGCCAGTCAGCCCCTACAGGGGAGCTCCTACGAGCAGTACTTC. It yields the protein CASQPLQGSSYEQYF. V usage is TRBV2 and J usage is TRBJ2-7; 7 bases are shared with TRBD1. V trimming: 9 bases; J trimming: 0 bases; junction bases outside the gene matches: 11. There are 15 residues in the CDR3. Germline V CDR1 and CDR2: SNHLY, FYNNEI.

V gene TRBV4-1 combines with J gene TRBJ2-7, with D unclear. CDR3 size: 15 residues. CDR1 is MGHRA, CDR2 YSYEKL, per germline. The germline V and J ends were trimmed by 2 bases and 6 bases, with 17 bases remaining between them. This CDR3 reads CASSQLRTATSEQYF. The CDR3 region has the DNA TGCGCCAGCAGCCAACTTAGGACGGCGACCTCCGAGCAGTACTTC.

Many counts were recorded for this clonotype. The chain recombines TRBV4-3 with TRBJ2-6; a weak D match, TRBD2 (5 bases). The CDR3 loop spans 15 amino acids. The V gene lost 5 bases and the J gene lost 2 bases, with 10 bases spanning the gap. Looked up from germline, CDR1 is LGHNA and CDR2 is YSLEER. CDR3 amino acids: CASSGGRAGANVLTF. CDR3 bases: TGCGCCAGCAGCGGAGGTAGGGCTGGGGCCAACGTCCTGACTTTC.

CDR3 protein: CASSPSRPTTNNEQFF. CDR3 DNA sequence: TGTGCCAGCAGTCCGTCTCGCCCGACCACAAACAATGAGCAGTTCTTC. The chain joins TRBV6-5 to TRBJ2-1; D gene uncertain. This CDR3 comprises 16 residues. Germline V gives CDR1 MNHEY, CDR2 SVGAGI. V was trimmed by 5 bases and J by 5 bases, leaving 19 bases between them.

Of note for this clonotype: A read error is possible here, since a much larger clone lies one base away. V and J are TRBV12-3 or TRBV12-4 and TRBJ2-1; 7 nucleotides agree with TRBD1. CDR3 length: 14 amino acids. The CDR3 protein is CASSKEDRYSEQFF. CDR3 DNA: TGTGCCAGCAGTAAAGAGGACAGGTACAGTGAGCAGTTCTTC.